This is a list of T cell receptor beta chains from one sample in a study of regulatory T cells in long-lasting Graves disease. Via MiXCR, TCRdb re-called the multiplex PCR reads, giving one row per CDR3 protein. The sample has about half a million distinct CDR3 sequences; about 20% are singletons. This specimen was peripheral blood mononuclear cells (PBMCs), taken when the disease was refractory, from a patient treated with antithyroid drugs. These receptors were taken from a female donor with Graves disease. Each CDR3 is given with its conserved first and last residue. The D gene is left open where the match is weak. Size is stated for part of the rows, as once, few or many counts, or as a class when the clone is expanded.

D: TRBD2
size: few
length: 19
J: TRBJ2-1
V: TRBV11-2
CDR3: CASSNGLAGGPMEGNEQFF
DNA: TGTGCCAGCAGCAACGGACTAGCGGGAGGGCCGATGGAGGGGAATGAGCAGTTCTTC

D: NA
size: many
length: 13
J: TRBJ1-1
V: TRBV6-1
CDR3: CASRSNRNTEAFF
DNA: TGTGCCAGCAGGTCAAACAGGAACACTGAAGCTTTCTTT

D: TRBD1
size: few
length: 18
J: TRBJ2-6
V: TRBV15
CDR3: CATSNPGQAFSGANVLTF
DNA: TGTGCCACCAGCAACCCGGGACAGGCTTTCTCTGGGGCCAACGTCCTGACTTTC

D: NA
size: few
length: 16
J: TRBJ1-5
V: TRBV27
CDR3: CASSLSGEGIGQPQHF
DNA: TGTGCCAGCAGTTTATCGGGTGAGGGGATTGGTCAGCCCCAGCATTTT

D: NA
size: NA
length: 15
J: TRBJ2-3
V: TRBV5-6
CDR3: CASSLGEGWTDTQYF
DNA: TGTGCCAGCAGCTTGGGCGAGGGCTGGACAGATACGCAGTATTTT

D: NA
size: once
length: 15
J: TRBJ2-2
V: TRBV6-1
CDR3: CASSVMGANTGELFF
DNA: TGTGCCAGCAGTGTAATGGGAGCGAACACCGGGGAGCTGTTTTTT

D: NA
size: many
length: 15
J: TRBJ1-3
V: TRBV28
CDR3: CASSDSGASGNTIYF
DNA: TGTGCCAGCAGTGACTCAGGGGCATCTGGAAACACCATATATTTT

D: NA
size: many
length: 14
J: TRBJ1-2
V: TRBV6-1
CDR3: CASSPQGTRYGYTF
DNA: TGTGCCAGCAGCCCACAGGGTACAAGATATGGCTACACCTTC

D: NA
size: many
length: 14
J: TRBJ1-2
V: TRBV29-1
CDR3: CSVEWPGAGYGYTF
DNA: TGCAGCGTTGAATGGCCGGGGGCCGGCTATGGCTACACCTTC

D: TRBD2
size: NA
length: 21
J: TRBJ2-2
V: TRBV4-1
CDR3: CASSRLPGLAGGNTNTGELFF
DNA: TGCGCCAGCAGCCGCCTACCGGGACTAGCGGGAGGAAACACGAACACCGGGGAGCTGTTTTTT

D: NA
size: NA
length: 11
J: TRBJ1-2
V: TRBV30
CDR3: CAWRFGDGYTF
DNA: TGTGCCTGGAGATTCGGGGACGGCTACACCTTC

D: TRBD1
size: NA
length: 14
J: TRBJ2-7
V: TRBV15
CDR3: CATSTFGTAYEQYF
DNA: TGTGCCACCAGCACCTTCGGGACAGCATACGAGCAGTACTTC

D: NA
size: NA
length: 15
J: TRBJ1-6
V: TRBV12-3/TRBV12-4
CDR3: CASVWGGRFNSPLHF
DNA: TGTGCCAGCGTGTGGGGCGGACGGTTCAATTCACCCCTCCACTTT

D: NA
size: NA
length: 13
J: TRBJ2-3
V: TRBV6-1
CDR3: CASSQRGPDTQYF
DNA: TGTGCCAGCAGCCAAAGAGGGCCAGATACGCAGTATTTT

D: TRBD1
size: many
length: 16
J: TRBJ1-1
V: TRBV6-1
CDR3: CASSRPGTGFDTEAFF
DNA: TGTGCCAGCAGCCGTCCCGGGACAGGGTTTGACACTGAAGCTTTCTTT

D: NA
size: NA
length: 14
J: TRBJ2-2
V: TRBV11-3
CDR3: CASSSDGGTGELFF
DNA: TGTGCCAGCAGCTCCGACGGTGGCACCGGGGAGCTGTTTTTT

D: TRBD1
size: few
length: 14
J: TRBJ1-2
V: TRBV5-1
CDR3: CASSGGQGAEGYTF
DNA: TGCGCCAGCAGCGGCGGACAGGGGGCAGAAGGCTACACCTTC

D: NA
size: NA
length: 15
J: TRBJ2-7
V: TRBV28
CDR3: CASSIGGGSSYEQYF
DNA: TGTGCCAGCAGCATAGGGGGGGGGAGCTCCTACGAGCAGTACTTC

D: TRBD1
size: few
length: 16
J: TRBJ1-5
V: TRBV12-3/TRBV12-4
CDR3: CASSFDDRGREQPQHF
DNA: TGTGCCAGCAGTTTTGATGACAGGGGGAGGGAACAGCCCCAGCATTTT

D: TRBD1
size: NA
length: 13
J: TRBJ2-7
V: TRBV30
CDR3: CARSGQGFYEQYF
DNA: TGTGCCCGGTCGGGACAGGGCTTCTACGAGCAGTACTTC

D: NA
size: few
length: 13
J: TRBJ2-7
V: TRBV20-1
CDR3: CSAIPTIYYEQYF
DNA: TGCAGTGCTATCCCGACTATCTACTACGAGCAGTACTTC

D: TRBD1
size: many
length: 17
J: TRBJ1-6
V: TRBV27
CDR3: CASSSGTARAVNSPLHF
DNA: TGTGCCAGCAGCTCTGGGACAGCCAGGGCTGTAAATTCACCCCTCCACTTT

D: TRBD1
size: few
length: 13
J: TRBJ1-1
V: TRBV6-1
CDR3: CASSEARDREAFF
DNA: TGTGCCAGCAGTGAAGCTCGGGACAGGGAAGCTTTCTTT

D: TRBD2
size: many
length: 13
J: TRBJ2-5
V: TRBV20-1
CDR3: CSARLGLVQTQYF
DNA: TGCAGTGCGCGTTTGGGACTAGTACAGACCCAGTACTTC

D: TRBD1
size: many
length: 16
J: TRBJ2-5
V: TRBV11-2
CDR3: CASSLVQGNLGETQYF
DNA: TGTGCCAGCAGCTTAGTACAGGGGAATCTGGGAGAGACCCAGTACTTC

D: TRBD2
size: NA
length: 21
J: TRBJ2-2
V: TRBV12-3/TRBV12-4
CDR3: CASSLDSGGGLAGGDTGELFF
DNA: TGTGCCAGCAGTTTAGATTCGGGGGGGGGACTAGCGGGAGGGGACACCGGGGAGCTGTTTTTT

D: NA
size: many
length: 12
J: TRBJ1-3
V: TRBV12-3/TRBV12-4
CDR3: CASRSSGNTIYF
DNA: TGTGCCAGCAGGAGCTCTGGAAACACCATATATTTT

D: NA
size: NA
length: 12
J: TRBJ2-7
V: TRBV20-1
CDR3: CSARARVWEQYF
DNA: TGCAGTGCTAGAGCCCGGGTCTGGGAGCAGTACTTC

D: NA
size: few
length: 13
J: TRBJ1-5
V: TRBV29-1
CDR3: CSVEITADQPQHF
DNA: TGCAGCGTTGAAATAACAGCCGATCAGCCCCAGCATTTT

D: NA
size: few
length: 14
J: TRBJ2-5
V: TRBV20-1
CDR3: CSARAIAVQETQYF
DNA: TGCAGTGCTAGAGCCATAGCGGTCCAAGAGACCCAGTACTTC

D: NA
size: NA
length: 14
J: TRBJ2-5
V: TRBV2
CDR3: CASSEGPDWETQYF
DNA: TGTGCCAGCAGTGAAGGGCCGGATTGGGAGACCCAGTACTTC

D: NA
size: few
length: 13
J: TRBJ1-1
V: TRBV30
CDR3: CAWRAGADGEAFF
DNA: TGTGCCTGGAGGGCGGGGGCTGATGGTGAAGCTTTCTTT

D: TRBD1
size: many
length: 16
J: TRBJ2-5
V: TRBV2
CDR3: CASIYVGWTGKETQYF
DNA: TGTGCCAGCATTTACGTGGGTTGGACAGGGAAAGAGACCCAGTACTTC

D: NA
size: NA
length: 15
J: TRBJ2-2
V: TRBV7-9
CDR3: CASSKRDANTGELFF
DNA: TGTGCCAGCAGCAAACGGGACGCGAACACCGGGGAGCTGTTTTTT

D: NA
size: many
length: 14
J: TRBJ1-1
V: TRBV27
CDR3: CASSPLGASTEAFF
DNA: TGTGCCAGCAGTCCCCTGGGGGCTTCCACTGAAGCTTTCTTT

D: NA
size: few
length: 13
J: TRBJ1-6
V: TRBV3-1
CDR3: CASSQNTNSPLHF
DNA: TGTGCCAGCAGCCAAAATACCAATTCACCCCTCCACTTT

D: NA
size: few
length: 13
J: TRBJ1-2
V: TRBV30
CDR3: CAWSVLRVSGYTF
DNA: TGTGCCTGGAGTGTTCTACGGGTCAGCGGCTACACCTTC

D: TRBD2
size: NA
length: 14
J: TRBJ2-7
V: TRBV20-1
CDR3: CSAQWGGRFYEQYF
DNA: TGCAGTGCTCAATGGGGCGGGAGGTTTTACGAGCAGTACTTC

D: TRBD2
size: few
length: 17
J: TRBJ2-1
V: TRBV28
CDR3: CASSLSSGLAGEIEQFF
DNA: TGTGCCAGCAGTTTATCATCGGGACTAGCGGGAGAGATTGAGCAGTTCTTC

D: TRBD2
size: many
length: 15
J: TRBJ2-7
V: TRBV7-2
CDR3: CASSLLGSGFYEQYF
DNA: TGTGCCAGCAGCCTGCTTGGTAGCGGGTTCTACGAGCAGTACTTC

D: TRBD1
size: NA
length: 14
J: TRBJ2-7
V: TRBV7-2
CDR3: CASSIGTGSREQYF
DNA: TGCGCCAGCAGCATAGGGACAGGATCTCGCGAGCAGTACTTC

D: NA
size: NA
length: 13
J: TRBJ1-4
V: TRBV6-1
CDR3: CASRAQGHEKLFF
DNA: TGTGCCAGCCGAGCCCAGGGACATGAAAAACTGTTTTTT

D: NA
size: many
length: 13
J: TRBJ1-2
V: TRBV6-5
CDR3: CASSFLPRVGYTF
DNA: TGTGCCAGCAGTTTCCTGCCTAGGGTTGGCTACACCTTC

D: NA
size: many
length: 13
J: TRBJ1-1
V: TRBV28
CDR3: CASSIGRGTEAFF
DNA: TGTGCCAGCAGCATAGGGAGAGGCACTGAAGCTTTCTTT

D: TRBD2
size: few
length: 14
J: TRBJ2-7
V: TRBV18
CDR3: CASSPEIAGQEQYF
DNA: TGTGCCAGCTCACCAGAAATAGCGGGACAAGAGCAGTACTTC

D: TRBD2
size: NA
length: 15
J: TRBJ2-7
V: TRBV7-2
CDR3: CASSLALAGGYEQYF
DNA: TGTGCCAGCAGCTTAGCGCTAGCGGGAGGCTACGAGCAGTACTTC

D: NA
size: many
length: 13
J: TRBJ2-5
V: TRBV18
CDR3: CASSTNLGETQYF
DNA: TGTGCCAGCTCAACCAACCTAGGGGAGACCCAGTACTTC

D: NA
size: NA
length: 14
J: TRBJ1-5
V: TRBV6-2/TRBV6-3
CDR3: CASSLMGANQPQHF
DNA: TGTGCCAGCAGCCTAATGGGAGCGAATCAGCCCCAGCATTTT

D: NA
size: many
length: 15
J: TRBJ1-4
V: TRBV6-5
CDR3: CASSYTGGSNEKLFF
DNA: TGTGCCAGCAGTTACACCGGGGGAAGCAATGAAAAACTGTTTTTT

D: NA
size: many
length: 13
J: TRBJ1-1
V: TRBV28
CDR3: CASSKTEGTEAFF
DNA: TGTGCCAGCAGTAAGACGGAGGGTACTGAAGCTTTCTTT

D: NA
size: NA
length: 14
J: TRBJ2-3
V: TRBV11-1
CDR3: CASSYLRGSDTQYF
DNA: TGCGCCAGCAGCTATCTACGGGGTTCAGATACGCAGTATTTT

D: TRBD2
size: NA
length: 16
J: TRBJ2-1
V: TRBV24-1
CDR3: CATSDLSGGLYNEQFF
DNA: TGTGCCACCAGTGATTTATCGGGGGGGCTCTACAATGAGCAGTTCTTC

D: TRBD1
size: many
length: 15
J: TRBJ1-2
V: TRBV6-1
CDR3: CASTGLGQGESGYTF
DNA: TGTGCCAGCACCGGCTTGGGACAGGGAGAAAGTGGCTACACCTTC

D: TRBD2
size: few
length: 17
J: TRBJ2-1
V: TRBV27
CDR3: CASSPRTSGGSGSVQFF
DNA: TGTGCCAGCAGTCCCCGGACTAGCGGGGGGTCAGGATCGGTTCAGTTCTTC

D: TRBD1
size: few
length: 11
J: TRBJ2-7
V: TRBV24-1
CDR3: CATGRGREQYF
DNA: TGTGCCACTGGCAGGGGGCGCGAGCAGTACTTC

D: TRBD1
size: NA
length: 14
J: TRBJ1-4
V: TRBV6-1
CDR3: CASNHRQGGERLFF
DNA: TGTGCCAGCAACCACCGACAGGGAGGCGAAAGACTGTTTTTT

D: TRBD1
size: many
length: 15
J: TRBJ2-7
V: TRBV28
CDR3: CASSFHAGGTYEQYF
DNA: TGTGCCAGCAGTTTTCATGCAGGGGGTACCTACGAGCAGTACTTC

D: NA
size: many
length: 14
J: TRBJ2-5
V: TRBV27
CDR3: CASSQGQIQETQYF
DNA: TGTGCCAGCAGTCAAGGACAGATCCAAGAGACCCAGTACTTC